The rows below give T cell receptor beta chains drawn from one sample of a study of PD-1 blockade in classical Hodgkin lymphoma. Sequenced by immunoSEQ multiplex PCR; TCRdb stores in-frame clones only, minus some. Among fewer than 35,000 clones listed, around 82% were seen once. The sample was peripheral blood mononuclear cells (PBMCs), taken before the fourth cycle of nivolumab. All receptors come from a human donor with classical Hodgkin lymphoma. Each CDR3 is given with its conserved first and last residue.

CDR3 protein	V gene	J gene
CASPGQGGNQPQHF	TRBV28	TRBJ1-5
CSVEEQQRTEAFF	TRBV29-1	TRBJ1-1
CASSQEIAGAKDTQYF	TRBV4-1	TRBJ2-3
CASSLAGQLLQYF	TRBV5-6	TRBJ2-4
CASSSGTGTYEQYF	TRBV18	TRBJ2-7
CASSEQLTNQPQHF	TRBV2	TRBJ1-5
CAWSPGRYTGELFF	TRBV30	TRBJ2-2
CSVDPGTSYGGELFF	TRBV29-1	TRBJ2-2
CASTLGGGQPQHF	TRBV28	TRBJ1-5
CASSSQGYNEQFF	TRBV27	TRBJ2-1
CASSSRQNSGNTIYF	TRBV7-8	TRBJ1-3
CASSLSLGSGEQFF	TRBV7-9	TRBJ2-1
CASSPGPRRSRITSYGYTF	TRBV5-4	TRBJ1-2
CASSEVGRETQYF	TRBV6-4	TRBJ2-5
CASSLAGQANEKLFF	TRBV5-1	TRBJ1-4
CASSPGLSNQPQHF	TRBV9	TRBJ1-5
CASSIDLEVGSYNEQFF	TRBV19	TRBJ2-1
CASSPEGVSEAFF	TRBV5-6	TRBJ1-1
CAAGGYTF	TRBV6-6	TRBJ1-2
CASSLVAGGSEQFF	TRBV28	TRBJ2-1
CASVTSGLAYNEQFF	TRBV13	TRBJ2-1
CASSSSRYSNQPQHF	TRBV19	TRBJ1-5
CAWSKDSRQPQHF	TRBV30	TRBJ1-5
CASSPLLVPQSRANVLTF	TRBV7-7	TRBJ2-6